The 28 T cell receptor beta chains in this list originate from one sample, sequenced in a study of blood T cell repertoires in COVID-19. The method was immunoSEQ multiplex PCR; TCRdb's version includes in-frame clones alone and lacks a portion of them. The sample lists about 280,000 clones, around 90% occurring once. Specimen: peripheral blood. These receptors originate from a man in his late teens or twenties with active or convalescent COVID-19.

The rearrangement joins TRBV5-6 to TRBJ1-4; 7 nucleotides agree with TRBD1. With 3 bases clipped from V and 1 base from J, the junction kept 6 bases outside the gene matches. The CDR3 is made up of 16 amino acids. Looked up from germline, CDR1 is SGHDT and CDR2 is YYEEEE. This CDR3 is CASSSPYRGTNEKLFF. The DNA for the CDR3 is TGTGCCAGCAGCTCGCCCTACAGGGGAACTAATGAAAAACTGTTTTTT.

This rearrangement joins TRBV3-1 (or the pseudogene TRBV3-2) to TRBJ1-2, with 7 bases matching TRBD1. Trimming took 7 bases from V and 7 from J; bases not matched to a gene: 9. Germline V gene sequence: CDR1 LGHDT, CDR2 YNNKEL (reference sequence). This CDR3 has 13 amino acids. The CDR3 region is CASTPRQGAGYTF. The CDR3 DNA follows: TGTGCCAGCACTCCTCGACAGGGCGCTGGCTACACCTTC.

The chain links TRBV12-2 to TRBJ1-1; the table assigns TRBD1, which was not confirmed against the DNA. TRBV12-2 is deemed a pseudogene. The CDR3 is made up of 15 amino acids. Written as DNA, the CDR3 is TGTGCAAGTCCACAAGGGGACAGAAGAGGGACTGAAGCTTTCTTT. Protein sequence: CASPQGDRRGTEAFF.

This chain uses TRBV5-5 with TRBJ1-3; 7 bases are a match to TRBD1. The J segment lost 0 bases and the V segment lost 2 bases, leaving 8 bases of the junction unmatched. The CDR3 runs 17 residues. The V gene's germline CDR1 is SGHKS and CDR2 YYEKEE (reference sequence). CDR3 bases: TGTGCCAGCAGCTTCCGTAAGACAGGGCACTCTGGAAACACCATATATTTT. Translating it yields CASSFRKTGHSGNTIYF.

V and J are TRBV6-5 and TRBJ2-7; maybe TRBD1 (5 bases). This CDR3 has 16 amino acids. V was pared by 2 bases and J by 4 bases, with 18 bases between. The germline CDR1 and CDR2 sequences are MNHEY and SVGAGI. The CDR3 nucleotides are TGTGCCAGCAGTTACAGGGTCGTAGGGGTTAAATACGAGCAGTACTTC. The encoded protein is CASSYRVVGVKYEQYF.

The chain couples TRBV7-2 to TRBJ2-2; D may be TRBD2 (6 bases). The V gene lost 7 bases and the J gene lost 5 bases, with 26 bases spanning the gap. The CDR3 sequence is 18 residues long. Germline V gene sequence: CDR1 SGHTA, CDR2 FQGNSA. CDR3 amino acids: CASTLKAPGPGGTGELFF. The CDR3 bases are TGTGCCAGCACCCTAAAGGCCCCGGGGCCTGGAGGGACCGGGGAGCTGTTTTTT.

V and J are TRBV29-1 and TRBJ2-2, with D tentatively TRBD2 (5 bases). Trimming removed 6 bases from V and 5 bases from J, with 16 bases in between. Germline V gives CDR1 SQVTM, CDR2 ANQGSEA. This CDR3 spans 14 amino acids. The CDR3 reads CSVGPTGGTGELFF. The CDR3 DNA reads TGCAGCGTCGGACCGACGGGCGGGACCGGGGAGCTGTTTTTT.

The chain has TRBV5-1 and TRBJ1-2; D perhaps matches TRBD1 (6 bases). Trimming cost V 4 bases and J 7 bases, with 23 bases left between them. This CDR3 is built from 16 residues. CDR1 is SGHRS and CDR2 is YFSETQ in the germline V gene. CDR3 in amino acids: CASSPSPGQRKGGYTF. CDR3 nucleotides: TGCGCCAGCAGCCCCTCCCCCGGACAGCGCAAAGGTGGCTACACCTTC.

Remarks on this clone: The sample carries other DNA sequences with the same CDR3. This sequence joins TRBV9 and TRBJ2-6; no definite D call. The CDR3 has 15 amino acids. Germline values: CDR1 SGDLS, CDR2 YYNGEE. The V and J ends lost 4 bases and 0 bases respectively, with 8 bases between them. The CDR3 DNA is TGTGCCAGCAGCTCACGAGGCTCTGGGGCCAACGTCCTGACTTTC. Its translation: CASSSRGSGANVLTF.

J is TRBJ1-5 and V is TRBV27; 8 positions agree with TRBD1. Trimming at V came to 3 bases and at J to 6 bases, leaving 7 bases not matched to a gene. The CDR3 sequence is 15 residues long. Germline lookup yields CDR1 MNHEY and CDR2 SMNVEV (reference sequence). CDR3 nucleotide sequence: TGTGCCAGCAGTTTGGCCTTTACAGGGGGTCAGCCCCAGCATTTT. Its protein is CASSLAFTGGQPQHF.

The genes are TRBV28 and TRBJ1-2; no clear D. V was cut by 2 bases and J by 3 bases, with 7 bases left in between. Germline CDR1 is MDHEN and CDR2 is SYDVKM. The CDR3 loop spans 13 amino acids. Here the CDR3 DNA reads TGTGCCAGCAGTTTAGGACTTGACTATGGCTACACCTTC. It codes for CASSLGLDYGYTF.

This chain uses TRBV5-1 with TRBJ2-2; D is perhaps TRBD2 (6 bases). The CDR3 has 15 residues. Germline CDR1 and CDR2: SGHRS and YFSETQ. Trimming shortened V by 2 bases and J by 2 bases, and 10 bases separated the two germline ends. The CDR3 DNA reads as TGCGCCAGCAGCTTCGTGACTAGTAACACCGGGGAGCTGTTTTTT. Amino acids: CASSFVTSNTGELFF.

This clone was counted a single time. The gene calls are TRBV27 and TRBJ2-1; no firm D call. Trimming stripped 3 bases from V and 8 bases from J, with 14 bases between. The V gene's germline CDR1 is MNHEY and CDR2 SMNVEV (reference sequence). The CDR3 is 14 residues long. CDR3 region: CASSFSGLMDEQFF. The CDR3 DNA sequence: TGTGCCAGCAGTTTTTCAGGTTTGATGGATGAGCAGTTCTTC.

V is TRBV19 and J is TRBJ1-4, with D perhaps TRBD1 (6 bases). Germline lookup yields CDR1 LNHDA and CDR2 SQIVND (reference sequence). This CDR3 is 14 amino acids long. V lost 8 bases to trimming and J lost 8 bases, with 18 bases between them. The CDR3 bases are TGTGCCAGTGCCCCGCAGGGGATGGGAGAAAAACTGTTTTTT. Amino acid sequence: CASAPQGMGEKLFF.

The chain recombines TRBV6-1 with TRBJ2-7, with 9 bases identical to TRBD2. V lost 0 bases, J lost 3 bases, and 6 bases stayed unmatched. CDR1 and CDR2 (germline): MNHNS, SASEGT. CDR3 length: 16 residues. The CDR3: CASSEALLAGYYEQYF. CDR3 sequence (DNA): TGTGCCAGCAGTGAAGCGTTGCTAGCGGGATACTACGAGCAGTACTTC.

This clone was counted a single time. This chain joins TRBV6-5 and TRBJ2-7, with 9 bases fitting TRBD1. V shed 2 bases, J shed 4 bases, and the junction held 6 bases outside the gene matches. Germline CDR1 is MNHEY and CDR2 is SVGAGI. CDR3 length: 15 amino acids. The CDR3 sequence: CASSYTGTGMYEQYF. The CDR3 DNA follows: TGTGCCAGCAGTTACACCGGGACAGGGATGTACGAGCAGTACTTC.

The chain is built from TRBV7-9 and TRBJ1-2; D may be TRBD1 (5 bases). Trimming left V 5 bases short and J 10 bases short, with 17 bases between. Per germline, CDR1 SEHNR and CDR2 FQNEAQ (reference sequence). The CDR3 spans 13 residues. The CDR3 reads CASSRGGGDVYTF. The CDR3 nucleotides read TGTGCCAGCAGCCGGGGCGGGGGAGACGTCTACACCTTC.

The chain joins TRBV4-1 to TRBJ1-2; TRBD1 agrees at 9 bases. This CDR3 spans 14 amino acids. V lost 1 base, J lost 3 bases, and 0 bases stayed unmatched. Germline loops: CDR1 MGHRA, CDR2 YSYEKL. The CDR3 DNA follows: TGCGCCAGCAGCCAAGGGGACAGGGACTATGGCTACACCTTC. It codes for CASSQGDRDYGYTF.

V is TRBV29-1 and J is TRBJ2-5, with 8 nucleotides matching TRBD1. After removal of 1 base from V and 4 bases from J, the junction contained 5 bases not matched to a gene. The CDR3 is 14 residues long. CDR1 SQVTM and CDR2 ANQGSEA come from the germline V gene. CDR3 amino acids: CSVEGTGRRETQYF. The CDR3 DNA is TGCAGCGTTGAAGGGACAGGGCGAAGAGAGACCCAGTACTTC. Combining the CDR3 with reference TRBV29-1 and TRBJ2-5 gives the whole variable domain SAVISQKPSRDICQRGTSLTIQCQVDSQVTMMFWYRQQPGQSLTLIATANQGSEATYESGFVIDKFPISRPNLTFSTLTVSNMSPEDSSIYLCSVEGTGRRETQYFGPGTRLLVL.

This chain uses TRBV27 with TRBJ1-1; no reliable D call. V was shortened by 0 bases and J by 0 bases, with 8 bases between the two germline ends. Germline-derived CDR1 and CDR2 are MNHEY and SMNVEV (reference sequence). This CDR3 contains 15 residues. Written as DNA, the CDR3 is TGTGCCAGCAGTTTATCTCGGGTCTTGAACACTGAAGCTTTCTTT. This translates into CASSLSRVLNTEAFF.

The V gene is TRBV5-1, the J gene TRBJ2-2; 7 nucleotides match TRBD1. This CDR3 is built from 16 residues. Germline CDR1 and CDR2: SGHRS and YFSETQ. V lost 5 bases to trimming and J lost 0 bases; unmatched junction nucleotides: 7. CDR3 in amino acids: CASRPPGTANTGELFF. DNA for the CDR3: TGCGCCAGCAGACCACCGGGGACAGCGAACACCGGGGAGCTGTTTTTT.

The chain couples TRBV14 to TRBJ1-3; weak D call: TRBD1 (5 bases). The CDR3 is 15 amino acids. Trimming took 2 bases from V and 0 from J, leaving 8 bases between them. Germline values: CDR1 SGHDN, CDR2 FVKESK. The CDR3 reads CASSQQGTSGNTIYF. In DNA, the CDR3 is TGTGCCAGCAGCCAACAGGGTACCTCTGGAAACACCATATATTTT.

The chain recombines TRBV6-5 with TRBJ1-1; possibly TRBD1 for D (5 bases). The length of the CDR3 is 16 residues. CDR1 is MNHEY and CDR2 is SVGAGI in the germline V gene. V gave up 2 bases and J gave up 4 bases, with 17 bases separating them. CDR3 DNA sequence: TGTGCCAGCAGTTACGGGCAGGGTATCCGATTCACTGAAGCTTTCTTT. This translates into CASSYGQGIRFTEAFF.

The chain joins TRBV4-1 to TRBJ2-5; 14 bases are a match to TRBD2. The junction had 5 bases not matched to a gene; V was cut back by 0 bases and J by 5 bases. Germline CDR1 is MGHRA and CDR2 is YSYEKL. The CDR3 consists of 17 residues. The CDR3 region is CASSQESTSGGAETQYF. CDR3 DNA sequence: TGCGCCAGCAGCCAAGAATCGACTAGCGGGGGGGCGGAGACCCAGTACTTC.

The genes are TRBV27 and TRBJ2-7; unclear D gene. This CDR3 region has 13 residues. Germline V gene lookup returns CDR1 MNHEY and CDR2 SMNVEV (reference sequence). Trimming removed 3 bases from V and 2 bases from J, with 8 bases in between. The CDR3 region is CASSFRSTYEQYF. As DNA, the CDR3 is TGTGCCAGCAGTTTCCGCAGTACCTACGAGCAGTACTTC.

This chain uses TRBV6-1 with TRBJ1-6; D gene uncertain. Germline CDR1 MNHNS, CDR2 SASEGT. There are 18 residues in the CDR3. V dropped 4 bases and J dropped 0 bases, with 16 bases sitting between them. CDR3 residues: CASSGSLGRSSYNSPLHF. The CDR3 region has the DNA TGTGCCAGCAGTGGAAGCTTGGGGAGGAGCTCCTATAATTCACCCCTCCACTTT.

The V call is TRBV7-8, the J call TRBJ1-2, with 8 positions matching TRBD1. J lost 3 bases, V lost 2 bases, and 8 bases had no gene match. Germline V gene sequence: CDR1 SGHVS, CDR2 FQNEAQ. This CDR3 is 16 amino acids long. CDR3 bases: TGTGCCAGCAGCTTAAGGGGGGACAGGCACGACTATGGCTACACCTTC. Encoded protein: CASSLRGDRHDYGYTF.

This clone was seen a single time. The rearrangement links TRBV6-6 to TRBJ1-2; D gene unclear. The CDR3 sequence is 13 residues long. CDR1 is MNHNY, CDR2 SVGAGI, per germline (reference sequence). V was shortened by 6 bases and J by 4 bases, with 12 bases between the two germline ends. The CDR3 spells CASSPEEVYGYTF. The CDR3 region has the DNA TGTGCCAGCAGCCCTGAGGAAGTCTATGGCTACACCTTC.